This T cell receptor beta chain emerged from a study of T cell responses to AZD1222 COVID-19 vaccine. The data were produced by immunoSEQ multiplex PCR, yet TCRdb's version contains in-frame clones alone and is incomplete. This sample has tens of thousands of clones; 65% to 90% occur once, and the top ten carry roughly a tenth. Unmatched junction bases numbered 12, after V lost 3 bases and J lost 9 bases. Per the germline V gene, CDR1 is LNHNV and CDR2 is YYDKDF (reference sequence). The CDR3 covers 18 residues. V gene TRBV15 combines with J gene TRBJ1-6; 12 nucleotides agree with TRBD1. Here the sequenced sample was peripheral blood, taken on day 0 of AZD1222 vaccination. This TCR was recovered from an adult in good health. The CDR3 DNA reads as TGTGCCACCAGCAGGGCGGGGGGACAGGGGGCGAATACTTCACCCCTCCACTTT. Translated, it gives CATSRAGGQGANTSPLHF. Combining the CDR3 with reference TRBV15 and TRBJ1-6 gives the whole variable domain DAMVIQNPRYQVTQFGKPVTLSCSQTLNHNVMYWYQQKSSQAPKLLFHYYDKDFNNEADTPDNFQSRRPNTSFCFLDIRSPGLGDTAMYLCATSRAGGQGANTSPLHFGNGTRLTVT.